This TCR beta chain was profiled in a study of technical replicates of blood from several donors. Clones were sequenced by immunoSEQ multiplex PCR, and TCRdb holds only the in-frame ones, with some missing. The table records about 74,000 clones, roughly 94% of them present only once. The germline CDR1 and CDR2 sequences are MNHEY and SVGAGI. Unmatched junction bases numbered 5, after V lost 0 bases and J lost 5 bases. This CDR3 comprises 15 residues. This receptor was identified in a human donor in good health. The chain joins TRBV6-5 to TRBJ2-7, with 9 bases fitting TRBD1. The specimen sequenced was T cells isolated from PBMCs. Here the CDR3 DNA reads TGTGCCAGCAGTTACTCACCCGGGACAGGGAACGAGCAGTACTTC. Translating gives CASSYSPGTGNEQYF.